These 24 T cell receptor beta chains were sequenced from one sample in a study of blood T cells in healthy people across ages. Through a sample-barcoded 5' primer and a J-beta primer mix, a second PCR was run for roughly 6 to 11 cycles. TCRdb reprocessed the 5' RACE reads with MiXCR, giving one entry per CDR3 protein. The table records over a million distinct CDR3 sequences, approximately 59% of them present only once. Source material: blood. The receptors shown here come from a man younger than 35 in good health.

The V and J genes are TRBV24-1 and TRBJ1-2; 11 positions match TRBD1. This CDR3 is 13 amino acids long. V lost 11 bases and J lost 6; bases outside the gene matches: 7. The germline gives CDR1 KGHDR, CDR2 SFDVKD. In nucleotides, the CDR3 is TGTGCCATCTCGGACAGGGGGCTGAATGGCTACACCTTC. Translation gives CAISDRGLNGYTF.

This clonotype occurred a few times. The rearrangement links TRBV5-1 to TRBJ2-5; TRBD2 agrees at 9 bases. V lost 3 bases to trimming and J lost 4 bases; unmatched junction nucleotides: 7. The CDR3 runs 15 residues. Germline CDR1 and CDR2: SGHRS and YFSETQ. This CDR3 reads CASSWASGNGETQYF. The CDR3 DNA is TGCGCCAGCAGCTGGGCTAGCGGGAACGGAGAGACCCAGTACTTC.

The V gene is TRBV6-5, the J gene TRBJ2-5, with 9 bases identical to TRBD1. V trimming: 0 bases; J trimming: 5 bases; junction bases outside the gene matches: 4. The CDR3 has 15 residues. Per the germline V gene, CDR1 is MNHEY and CDR2 is SVGAGI. Here the CDR3 reads CASSYSDRGGETQYF. The DNA of the CDR3 is TGTGCCAGCAGTTACTCGGACAGGGGTGGTGAGACCCAGTACTTC.

Regarding this clonotype: No conserved phenylalanine or tryptophan is present at the end of the CDR3, so a read error is the likely explanation. The V and J genes are TRBV29-1 and TRBJ2-5; 9 bases agree with TRBD1. The last part of the DNA fits TRBJ2-7 better; the J call may be wrong. The CDR3 extends over 14 amino acids. Germline loops: CDR1 SQVTM, CDR2 ANQGSEA. The CDR3 sequence: CSVERLGQGYEQYC. In DNA form, the CDR3 reads TGCAGCGTTGAAAGGTTGGGACAGGGCTACGAGCAGTACTGC.

This clonotype was detected only a few times. The chain joins TRBV20-1 to TRBJ2-1; 16 positions match TRBD2. The CDR3 runs 20 residues. In germline, CDR1 is DFQATT, CDR2 SNEGSKA (reference sequence). J gave up 4 bases and V 5 bases, and 17 bases lay outside the gene matches. The CDR3, as DNA: TGCAGTGCTTTGGGGACTAGCGGGGGGGGAATGAGTGGGGAATACAATGAGCAGTTCTTC. This gives the protein CSALGTSGGGMSGEYNEQFF.

The V and J genes are TRBV5-1 and TRBJ2-3, with 13 bases fitting TRBD2. CDR1 is SGHRS, CDR2 YFSETQ, per germline. Germline trimming cut 7 bases from V and 6 bases from J; bases unmatched to any gene: 8. The CDR3 consists of 15 residues. The CDR3 DNA is TGCGCCAGCGGGACTAGCGGGGCCCAAAGGGATACGCAGTATTTT. Translation gives CASGTSGAQRDTQYF. The complete variable domain, with remaining parts taken from reference TRBV5-1 and TRBJ2-3, reads KAGVTQTPRYLIKTRGQQVTLSCSPISGHRSVSWYQQTPGQGLQFLFEYFSETQRNKGNFPGRFSGRQFSNSRSEMNVSTLELGDSALYLCASGTSGAQRDTQYFGPGTRLTVL.

The chain couples TRBV5-1 to TRBJ1-2; D is possibly TRBD1 (5 bases). Trimming stripped 4 bases from V and 2 bases from J, with 12 bases between. This CDR3 is 14 amino acids long. CDR1 SGHRS and CDR2 YFSETQ come from the germline V gene. CDR3 loop: CASSPGAINYGYTF. CDR3 DNA: TGCGCCAGCAGCCCCGGGGCCATAAACTATGGCTACACCTTC.

This clonotype was recorded many times. The chain employs TRBV10-2 and TRBJ1-4, with D tentatively TRBD1 (6 bases). Trimming pared 5 bases from V and 7 bases from J, leaving 14 bases between. Germline lookup yields CDR1 WSHSY and CDR2 SAAADI. The CDR3 loop spans 14 amino acids. CDR3 residues: CASSLSGDSEKLFF. For the CDR3, the DNA is TGCGCCAGCAGTCTATCAGGGGATAGTGAAAAACTGTTTTTT.

The chain employs TRBV29-1 and TRBJ2-5, with TRBD2 identical over 7 bases. V lost 4 bases and J lost 5; bases outside the gene matches: 4. Germline lookup yields CDR1 SQVTM and CDR2 ANQGSEA. The CDR3 has 12 residues. The CDR3 region has the DNA TGCAGCGTTGCCGGGGAGGGGGAGACCCAGTACTTC. Translating gives CSVAGEGETQYF.

The chain has TRBV29-1 and TRBJ1-2; D is unresolved. The CDR3 is made up of 14 amino acids. CDR1 SQVTM and CDR2 ANQGSEA come from the germline V gene. CDR3 residues: CSAHPGFYRGGYTF. CDR3 nucleotides: TGCAGTGCACACCCGGGTTTTTATCGAGGTGGCTACACCTTC.

The chain couples TRBV27 to TRBJ2-3; TRBD1 or TRBD2 may be the D gene (7 bases each). The V gene lost 5 bases and the J gene lost 4 bases, with 22 bases spanning the gap. Germline CDR1 and CDR2: MNHEY and SMNVEV (reference sequence). The CDR3 loop spans 17 amino acids. CDR3 sequence reads: CASSLRQGGWSSDTQYF. The CDR3 DNA sequence: TGTGCCAGCAGTCTCCGACAGGGAGGGTGGTCTTCAGATACGCAGTATTTT.

V and J are TRBV10-3 and TRBJ1-2; D is unresolved. The germline gives CDR1 ENHRY, CDR2 SYGVKD. The CDR3 length is 15 residues. Trimming took 2 bases from V and 1 from J, leaving 11 bases between them. The CDR3 spells CAISEGIAVNYGYTF. The CDR3 DNA is TGTGCCATCAGTGAGGGCATTGCAGTTAACTATGGCTACACCTTC.

This clonotype was detected a few times. The chain couples TRBV4-3 to TRBJ2-3, with TRBD1 as a possible D gene (5 bases). The CDR3 extends over 15 amino acids. Trimming took 2 bases from V and 2 from J, leaving 11 bases between them. The germline CDR1 and CDR2 sequences are LGHNA and YSLEER. The DNA for the CDR3 is TGCGCCAGCAGCCAACAAAGGGGCATCACAGATACGCAGTATTTT. It encodes CASSQQRGITDTQYF.

V and J are TRBV15 and TRBJ2-7; D not certain. Germline V gene lookup returns CDR1 LNHNV and CDR2 YYDKDF (reference sequence). The CDR3 has 17 residues. The ends were cut back, 3 bases at V and 1 base at J, with 19 bases in the middle. CDR3 coding DNA: TGTGCCACCAGCAGCCCAGCCTTTGGCGGATTATCCTACGAGCAGTACTTC. This codes for CATSSPAFGGLSYEQYF.

The gene calls are TRBV29-1 and TRBJ2-7; 8 bases fit TRBD1. The trim removed 6 bases at V and 0 bases at J, leaving 7 bases unmatched. The CDR3 has 14 amino acids. Germline-derived CDR1 and CDR2 are SQVTM and ANQGSEA. The DNA of the CDR3 is TGCAGCGTCGCAACAGGGGGTGCCTCCTACGAGCAGTACTTC. Protein sequence: CSVATGGASYEQYF.

This clonotype has just a few counts. CDR3 protein: CSVEDLEGVRYQETQYF. The CDR3, as DNA: TGCAGCGTTGAAGATCTTGAGGGGGTGCGGTACCAAGAGACCCAGTACTTC. The rearrangement uses TRBV29-1 and TRBJ2-5; perhaps TRBD1 as D (6 bases). V was pared by 0 bases and J by 0 bases, with 17 bases between. Germline assignment: CDR1 SQVTM and CDR2 ANQGSEA. This CDR3 is built from 17 residues.

The chain carries TRBV20-1 and TRBJ2-1; a weak D match, TRBD2 (5 bases). V lost 0 bases to trimming and J lost 5 bases, with 20 bases between them. From germline, CDR1 is DFQATT and CDR2 SNEGSKA (reference sequence). This CDR3 is 17 amino acids long. As DNA, the CDR3 is TGCAGTGCTAGAGATACCCTAGCAAGGAGCTTGGACAATGAGCAGTTCTTC. This translates into CSARDTLARSLDNEQFF.

There are a few counts of this clonotype. This sequence may be a read error, since a much larger clone differs from it by one base. The chain recombines TRBV3-1 with TRBJ2-1; D is unresolved. The J call may be wrong; the DNA end is better matched by TRBJ2-7. The CDR3 extends over 17 amino acids. CDR1 is LGHDT, CDR2 YNNKEL, per germline (reference sequence). The CDR3 DNA reads as TGTGCCAGCAGCCAAGTTCCGCCCCCCAGCTCCTACAATGAGCAGTACTTC. Translating it yields CASSQVPPPSSYNEQYF.

This clonotype was detected a few times. The chain carries TRBV20-1 and TRBJ2-3; a weak D match, TRBD1 (6 bases). Germline values: CDR1 DFQATT, CDR2 SNEGSKA (reference sequence). The CDR3 is 14 amino acids. CDR3 bases: TGCAGCGCCCCGCTAAGGGGGAGCACAGATACGCAGTATTTT. Encoded protein: CSAPLRGSTDTQYF.

This clonotype was observed once. The chain is built from TRBV15 and TRBJ2-5, with unresolved D. The assigned J gene may be wrong: the sequence end matches TRBJ2-7 better. The CDR3 has 14 residues. Looked up from germline, CDR1 is LNHNV and CDR2 is YYDKDF (reference sequence). This CDR3 is CATSRDGSAYEQYF. For the CDR3, the DNA is TGTGCCACCAGCAGAGATGGTTCGGCCTACGAGCAGTACTTC.

The rearrangement links TRBV12-3 or TRBV12-4 to TRBJ2-3; 9 bases fit TRBD2. V lost 5 bases, J lost 1 base, and 19 bases stayed unmatched. The CDR3 has 20 amino acids. CDR3 DNA: TGTGCCAGCAGTCCCCCTCCGGGGTTAGCGGGAGAATTCGGCACAGATACGCAGTATTTT. It specifies CASSPPPGLAGEFGTDTQYF.

This rearrangement joins TRBV13 to TRBJ1-4; D is unclear. Germline V lookup: CDR1 PRHDT, CDR2 FYEKMQ (reference sequence). V dropped 2 bases and J dropped 5 bases, with 9 bases sitting between them. This CDR3 region has 14 residues. CDR3 DNA sequence: TGTGCCAGCAGCTTACGGCGGAACAATGAAAAACTGTTTTTT. Residues: CASSLRRNNEKLFF.

The rearrangement links TRBV5-4 to TRBJ1-1; perhaps TRBD1 as D (5 bases). The CDR3 is made up of 15 amino acids. Germline values: CDR1 SGHNT, CDR2 YYREEE (reference sequence). V gave up 3 bases and J gave up 2 bases, with 14 bases separating them. CDR3 sequence reads: CASSSTETINTEAFF. The CDR3 DNA follows: TGTGCCAGCAGCTCGACAGAAACAATTAACACTGAAGCTTTCTTT.

The chain recombines TRBV4-2 with TRBJ2-3; 8 nucleotides match TRBD2. J was trimmed by 7 bases and V by 2 bases; bases with no gene match: 11. This CDR3 has 16 amino acids. Per germline, CDR1 LGHNA and CDR2 YNFKEQ. CDR3 protein: CASSQQREGTEHTQYF. CDR3 sequence (DNA): TGTGCCAGCAGCCAACAACGGGAGGGCACCGAGCATACGCAGTATTTT.